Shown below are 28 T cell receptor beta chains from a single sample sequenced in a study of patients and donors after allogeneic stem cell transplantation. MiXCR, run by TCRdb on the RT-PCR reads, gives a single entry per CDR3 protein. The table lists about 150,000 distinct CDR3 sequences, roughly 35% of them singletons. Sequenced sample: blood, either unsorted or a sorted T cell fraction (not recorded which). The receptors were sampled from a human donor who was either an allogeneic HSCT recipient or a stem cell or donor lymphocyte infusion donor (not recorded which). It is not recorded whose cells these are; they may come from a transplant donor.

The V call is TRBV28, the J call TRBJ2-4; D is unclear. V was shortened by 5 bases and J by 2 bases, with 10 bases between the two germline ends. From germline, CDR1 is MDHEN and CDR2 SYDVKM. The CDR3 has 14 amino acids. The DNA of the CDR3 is TGTGCCAGCAGTCCCCCATACTCCAAAAACATTCAGTACTTC. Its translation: CASSPPYSKNIQYF.

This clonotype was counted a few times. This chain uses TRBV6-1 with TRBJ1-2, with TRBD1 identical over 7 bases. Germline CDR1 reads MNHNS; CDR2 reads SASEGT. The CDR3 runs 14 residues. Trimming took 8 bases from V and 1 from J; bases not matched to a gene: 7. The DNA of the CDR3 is TGTGCCAGCGGGTTGAGGGGGCTTAACTATGGCTACACCTTC. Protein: CASGLRGLNYGYTF.

The CDR3 region has the DNA TGTGCCAGCAGCCCAATGTTGCCGACTAGCGGGGGGCTACAAGAGACCCAGTACTTC. Protein sequence: CASSPMLPTSGGLQETQYF. V gene TRBV7-3 combines with J gene TRBJ2-5; 13 bases line up with TRBD2. Germline V gene sequence: CDR1 SGHTA, CDR2 FQGTGA. The CDR3 is 19 amino acids. Losses at the gene ends were 5 bases for V and 2 bases for J; bases not matched to a gene: 14.

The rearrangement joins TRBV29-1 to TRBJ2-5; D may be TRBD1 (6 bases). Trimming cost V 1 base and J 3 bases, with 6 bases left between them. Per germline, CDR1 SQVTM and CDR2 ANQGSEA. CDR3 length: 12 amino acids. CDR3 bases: TGCAGCGTTGAAGGGACAGAAGAGACCCAGTACTTC. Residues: CSVEGTEETQYF.

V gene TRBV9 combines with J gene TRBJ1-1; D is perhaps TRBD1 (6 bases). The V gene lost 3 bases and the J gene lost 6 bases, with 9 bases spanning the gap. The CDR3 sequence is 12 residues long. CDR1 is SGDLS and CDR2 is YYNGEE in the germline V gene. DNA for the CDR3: TGTGCCAGCAGCGGGGGGGCCCCTGAAGCTTTCTTT. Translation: CASSGGAPEAFF. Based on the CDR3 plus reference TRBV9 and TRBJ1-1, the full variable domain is DSGVTQTPKHLITATGQRVTLRCSPRSGDLSVYWYQQSLDQGLQFLIQYYNGEERAKGNILERFSAQQFPDLHSELNLSSLELGDSALYFCASSGGAPEAFFGQGTRLTVV.

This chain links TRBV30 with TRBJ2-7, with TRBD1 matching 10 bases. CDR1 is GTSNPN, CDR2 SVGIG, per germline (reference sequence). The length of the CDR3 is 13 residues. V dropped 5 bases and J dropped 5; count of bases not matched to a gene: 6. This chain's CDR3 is CAWEPGQGNEQYF. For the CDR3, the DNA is TGTGCCTGGGAACCGGGACAGGGGAACGAGCAGTACTTC.

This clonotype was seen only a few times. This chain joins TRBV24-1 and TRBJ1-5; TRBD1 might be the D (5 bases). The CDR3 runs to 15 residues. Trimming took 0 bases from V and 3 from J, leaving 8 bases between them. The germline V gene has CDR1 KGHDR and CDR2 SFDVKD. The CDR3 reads CATSDLPGNNQPQHF. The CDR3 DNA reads TGTGCCACCAGTGATTTGCCAGGGAACAATCAGCCCCAGCATTTT.

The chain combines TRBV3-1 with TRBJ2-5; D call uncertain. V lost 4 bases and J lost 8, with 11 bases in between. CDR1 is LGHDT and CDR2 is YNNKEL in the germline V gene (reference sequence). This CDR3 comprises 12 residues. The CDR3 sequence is CASSRHETTQYF. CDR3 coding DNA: TGTGCCAGCAGCCGGCACGAAACCACCCAGTACTTC.

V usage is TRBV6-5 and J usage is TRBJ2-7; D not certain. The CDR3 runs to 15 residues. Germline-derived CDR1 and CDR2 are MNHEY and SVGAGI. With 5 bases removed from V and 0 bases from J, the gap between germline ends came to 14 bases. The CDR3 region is CASSRPGPSSYEQYF. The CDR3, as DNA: TGTGCCAGCAGTCGGCCGGGTCCCAGCTCCTACGAGCAGTACTTC.

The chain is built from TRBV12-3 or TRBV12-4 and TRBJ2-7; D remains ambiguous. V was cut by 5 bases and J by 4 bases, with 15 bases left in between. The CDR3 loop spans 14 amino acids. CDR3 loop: CASSVGPINYEQYF. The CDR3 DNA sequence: TGTGCCAGCAGTGTCGGGCCGATAAATTACGAGCAGTACTTC.

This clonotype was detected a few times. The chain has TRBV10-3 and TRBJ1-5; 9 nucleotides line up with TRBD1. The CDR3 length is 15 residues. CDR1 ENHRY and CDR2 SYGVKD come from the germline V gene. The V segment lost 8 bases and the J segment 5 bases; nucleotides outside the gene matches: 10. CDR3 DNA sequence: TGTGCCATCGGAAACGTGGGACAGGGTGATCAGCCCCAGCATTTT. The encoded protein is CAIGNVGQGDQPQHF.

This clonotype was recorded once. CDR3 coding DNA: TGTGCCAGCAGCTTGGCCGCGGGGAAAGCCGGGCATGAGCAGTTCTTC. It encodes CASSLAAGKAGHEQFF. The chain uses TRBV5-4 and TRBJ2-1, with D possibly TRBD2 on 6 matching bases. Trimming pared 0 bases from V and 8 bases from J, leaving 18 bases between. The CDR3 covers 16 residues. From germline, CDR1 is SGHNT and CDR2 YYREEE (reference sequence).

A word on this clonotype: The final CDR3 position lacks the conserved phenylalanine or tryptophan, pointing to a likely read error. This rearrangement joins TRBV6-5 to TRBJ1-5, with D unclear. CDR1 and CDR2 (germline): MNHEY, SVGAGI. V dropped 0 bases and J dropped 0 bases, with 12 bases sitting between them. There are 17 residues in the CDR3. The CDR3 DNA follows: TGTGCCAGCAGTTACTCGCTTCCCGCAGATAGCAATCAGCCCCAGCATTTG. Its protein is CASSYSLPADSNQPQHL.

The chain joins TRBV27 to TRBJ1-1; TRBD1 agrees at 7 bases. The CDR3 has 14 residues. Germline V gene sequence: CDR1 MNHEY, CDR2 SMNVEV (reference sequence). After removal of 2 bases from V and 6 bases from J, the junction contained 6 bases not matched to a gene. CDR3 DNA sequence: TGTGCCAGCAGTTTAATCGAGGGGGCCGCTGAAGCTTTCTTT. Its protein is CASSLIEGAAEAFF.

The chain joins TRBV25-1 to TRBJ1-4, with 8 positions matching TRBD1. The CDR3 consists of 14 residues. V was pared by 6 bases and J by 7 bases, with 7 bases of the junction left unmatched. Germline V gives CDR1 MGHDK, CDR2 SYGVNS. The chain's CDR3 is CASSQGATREKLFF. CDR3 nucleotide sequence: TGTGCCAGCAGCCAGGGGGCGACGCGTGAAAAACTGTTTTTT.

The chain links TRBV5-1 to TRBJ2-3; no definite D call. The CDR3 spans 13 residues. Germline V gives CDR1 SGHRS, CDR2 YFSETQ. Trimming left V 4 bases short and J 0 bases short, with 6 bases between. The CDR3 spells CASSQDSTDTQYF. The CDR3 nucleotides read TGCGCCAGCAGCCAGGACAGCACAGATACGCAGTATTTT.

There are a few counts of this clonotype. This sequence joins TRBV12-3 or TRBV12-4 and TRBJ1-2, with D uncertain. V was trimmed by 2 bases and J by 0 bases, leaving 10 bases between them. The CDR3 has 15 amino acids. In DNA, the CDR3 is TGTGCCAGCAGTTTATGGGCAGCGGCTAACTATGGCTACACCTTC. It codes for CASSLWAAANYGYTF.

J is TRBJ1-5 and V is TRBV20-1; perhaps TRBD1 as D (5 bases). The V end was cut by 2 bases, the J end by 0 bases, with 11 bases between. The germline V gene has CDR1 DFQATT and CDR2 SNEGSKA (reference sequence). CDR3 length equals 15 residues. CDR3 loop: CSARRGDYSNQPQHF. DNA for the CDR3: TGCAGTGCTAGAAGAGGGGATTATAGCAATCAGCCCCAGCATTTT.

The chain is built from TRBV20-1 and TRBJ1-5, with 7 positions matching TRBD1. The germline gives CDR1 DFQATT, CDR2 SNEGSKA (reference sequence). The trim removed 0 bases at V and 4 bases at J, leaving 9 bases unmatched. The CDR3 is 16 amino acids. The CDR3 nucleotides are TGCAGTGCTAGAGATGTATCGACAGGGTTTAATCAGCCCCAGCATTTT. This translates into CSARDVSTGFNQPQHF.

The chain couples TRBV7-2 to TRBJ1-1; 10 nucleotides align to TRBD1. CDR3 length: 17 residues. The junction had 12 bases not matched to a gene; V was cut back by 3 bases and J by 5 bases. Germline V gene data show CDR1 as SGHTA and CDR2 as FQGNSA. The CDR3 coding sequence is TGTGCCAGCAGCTTCCCAGCCCGACAGGGGGCAATTACTGAAGCTTTCTTT. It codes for CASSFPARQGAITEAFF.

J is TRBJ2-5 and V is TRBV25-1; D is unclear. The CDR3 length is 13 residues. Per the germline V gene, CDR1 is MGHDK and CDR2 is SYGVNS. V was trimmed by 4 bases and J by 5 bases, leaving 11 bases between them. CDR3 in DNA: TGTGCCAGCAGTGGGAACACTGCGGAGACCCAGTACTTC. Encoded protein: CASSGNTAETQYF.

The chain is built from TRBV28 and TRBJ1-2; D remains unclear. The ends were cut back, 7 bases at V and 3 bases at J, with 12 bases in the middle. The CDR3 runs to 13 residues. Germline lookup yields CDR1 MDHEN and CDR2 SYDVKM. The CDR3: CASNAPTDYGYTF. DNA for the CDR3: TGTGCCAGCAACGCTCCGACGGACTATGGCTACACCTTC.

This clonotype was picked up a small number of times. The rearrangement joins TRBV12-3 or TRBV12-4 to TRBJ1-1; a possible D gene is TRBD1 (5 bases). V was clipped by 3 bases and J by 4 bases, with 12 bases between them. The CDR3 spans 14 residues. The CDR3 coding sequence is TGTGCCAGCAGTTTGGGGCCCCGAGTCACTGAAGCTTTCTTT. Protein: CASSLGPRVTEAFF.

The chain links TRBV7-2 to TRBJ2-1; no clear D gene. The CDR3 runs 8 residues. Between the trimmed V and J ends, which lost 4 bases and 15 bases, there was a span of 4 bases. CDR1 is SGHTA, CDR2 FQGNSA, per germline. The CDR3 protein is CASSYGFF. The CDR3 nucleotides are TGTGCCAGCAGCTATGGGTTCTTC.

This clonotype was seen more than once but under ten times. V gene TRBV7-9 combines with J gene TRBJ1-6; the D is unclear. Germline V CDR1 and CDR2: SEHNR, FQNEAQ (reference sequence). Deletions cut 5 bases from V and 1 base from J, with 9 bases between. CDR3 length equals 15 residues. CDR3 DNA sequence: TGTGCCAGCAGCCCTTCCCTTTCCTATAATTCACCCCTCCACTTT. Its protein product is CASSPSLSYNSPLHF.

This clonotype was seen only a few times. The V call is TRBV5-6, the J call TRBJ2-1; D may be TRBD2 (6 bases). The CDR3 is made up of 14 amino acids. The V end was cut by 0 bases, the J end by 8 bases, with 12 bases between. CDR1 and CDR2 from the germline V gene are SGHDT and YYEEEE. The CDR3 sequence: CASSLGLVNDEQFF. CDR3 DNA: TGTGCCAGCAGCTTGGGACTAGTTAACGATGAGCAGTTCTTC.

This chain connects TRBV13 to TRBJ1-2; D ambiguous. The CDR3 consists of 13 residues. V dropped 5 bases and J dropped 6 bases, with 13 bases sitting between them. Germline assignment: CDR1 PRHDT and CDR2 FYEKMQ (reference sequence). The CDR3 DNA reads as TGTGCCAGCAGCCCGTTTTGGAAAGATGGCTACACCTTC. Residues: CASSPFWKDGYTF.

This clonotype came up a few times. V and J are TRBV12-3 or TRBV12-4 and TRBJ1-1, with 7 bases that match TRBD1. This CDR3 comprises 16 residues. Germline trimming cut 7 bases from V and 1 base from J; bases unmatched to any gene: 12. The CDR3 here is CASNLARDRANTEAFF. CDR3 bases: TGTGCCAGCAACCTAGCCAGGGACAGAGCGAACACTGAAGCTTTCTTT.